This TCR beta chain originates from a study of cytomegalovirus exposure and HLA in healthy donors. Findings of the study overall: In vitro confirmation showed a few CMV-associated chains to be CMV antigen specific. Many donors carried some public TCRs, although rarity characterized most TCR sequences. Among TCR beta chains, those listed as cytomegalovirus-associated numbered some 170.

The data were produced by immunoSEQ multiplex PCR, yet TCRdb's version contains in-frame clones alone and is incomplete. The repertoire has 120,000 or so clones, approximately 92% of them found once; the top ten carry around 1.1%. Germline V lookup: CDR1 SQVTM, CDR2 ANQGSEA. CDR3 length: 13 amino acids. Trimming pared 3 bases from V and 6 bases from J, leaving 14 bases between. Concerning this clone itself: Antigen: not known.

The rearrangement joins TRBV29-1 to TRBJ1-1; tentative D call: TRBD1 (5 bases). What was sequenced was PBMCs. The origin of this receptor is a young woman in good health and CMV-seronegative. The CDR3 DNA follows: TGCAGCGTTGATACCGGGGGTACAGCTGAAGCTTTCTTT. This gives the protein CSVDTGGTAEAFF.